This T cell receptor beta chain was sequenced in a study of graft-versus-host responses after intestinal transplantation. Across the study: As for transplant type, recipients had multivisceral, liver-intestinal, or isolated intestinal grafts. All recipients got anti-thymocyte globulin induction, then tacrolimus and steroids for three to four years. The study, taken as a whole, reports: Recipient marrow contained GvH clones, some of which appeared first in ileum or blood.

Concerning this clone itself: Its antigen is currently unknown.

Generated by immunoSEQ multiplex PCR, the TCRdb table keeps only in-frame clones and is missing some. The sample lists about 18,000 clones, around 90% occurring once. The TCR sequence derives from a human patient who received an intestinal transplant, so some T cells may come from the graft donor. The sequencing used PBMCs, collected about 350 days after transplant.

CDR3: CSVDGIQETQYF. The CDR3 DNA reads as TGCAGCGTTGACGGGATACAAGAGACCCAGTACTTC. The gene calls are TRBV29-1 and TRBJ2-5; D may be TRBD2 (5 bases). CDR1 and CDR2 from the germline V gene are SQVTM and ANQGSEA. The CDR3 spans 12 residues. Trimming shortened V by 3 bases and J by 2 bases, and 7 bases separated the two germline ends.